The 24 T cell receptor beta chains in this list originate from one sample, sequenced in a study of shared clonotypes between healthy human individuals. CD45RO-negative CD8 cells positively selected for CCR7 made up the naive population, which excluded terminally differentiated effector memory CD45RA+ cells. The table came from immunoSEQ multiplex PCR; TCRdb's copy has only in-frame clones and leaves some out. The sample lists approximately 2,200,000 clones, around 93% occurring once. Sequencing was performed on naive CD8+ T cells from PBMCs. These receptors were taken from a young man in good health. Some clones in this sample may be carry-over from other donors' samples.

The chain couples TRBV4-1 to TRBJ2-3; 7 bases fit TRBD1. The V gene end was trimmed by 8 bases and the J gene end by 2 bases; junction bases not matched to a gene: 7. Germline CDR1 reads MGHRA; CDR2 reads YSYEKL. The CDR3 is 14 residues long. CDR3 sequence: CASVPQGYTDTQYF. The CDR3 DNA sequence: TGCGCCAGCGTACCACAGGGGTACACAGATACGCAGTATTTT.

This clone was detected once. This rearrangement joins TRBV20-1 to TRBJ2-7; D call uncertain. Trimming stripped 3 bases from V and 12 bases from J, with 15 bases between. The germline V gene has CDR1 DFQATT and CDR2 SNEGSKA (reference sequence). This CDR3 has 11 residues. CDR3 residues: CSASINSLGYF. Here the CDR3 DNA reads TGCAGTGCTAGTATAAACAGCCTCGGGTACTTC.

On this clone: The same CDR3 arises from other DNA sequences in this sample as well. The J gene is TRBJ2-7, the V gene TRBV11-3; unclear D gene. The CDR3 runs 14 residues. From germline, CDR1 is SGHNT and CDR2 YENEEA. Trimming shortened V by 0 bases and J by 1 base, and 7 bases separated the two germline ends. The CDR3 loop is CASSLDRFSYEQYF. The CDR3 region has the DNA TGTGCCAGCAGCTTAGATAGATTTTCCTACGAGCAGTACTTC.

This chain's CDR3 is CASSPIPRGSSRNEQFF. The CDR3 nucleotides are TGTGCCAGCAGCCCGATCCCCCGCGGGAGTTCGCGAAATGAGCAGTTCTTC. V usage is TRBV11-2 and J usage is TRBJ2-1; 7 nucleotides align to TRBD2. With 5 bases clipped from V and 7 bases from J, the junction kept 17 bases outside the gene matches. Germline V CDR1 and CDR2: SGHAT, FQNNGV. The CDR3 contains 17 residues.

The rearrangement links TRBV30 to TRBJ1-2; 7 bases are a match to TRBD1. Germline V gene data show CDR1 as GTSNPN and CDR2 as SVGIG (reference sequence). V lost 0 bases to trimming and J lost 8 bases; unmatched junction nucleotides: 9. The CDR3 runs to 14 residues. CDR3: CAWSVRGGAQGYTF. The DNA for the CDR3 is TGTGCCTGGAGTGTACGAGGGGGCGCCCAAGGCTACACCTTC.

The chain is built from TRBV9 and TRBJ2-1; a weak D match, TRBD2 (7 bases). CDR1 and CDR2 (germline): SGDLS, YYNGEE. CDR3 length equals 16 residues. Trimming took off 0 bases at V and 1 base at J, with 11 bases between the two ends. In nucleotides, the CDR3 is TGTGCCAGCAGCGTAGGTGGGGGGGCGTCCTACAATGAGCAGTTCTTC. Translating it yields CASSVGGGASYNEQFF.

The chain links TRBV28 to TRBJ2-5; the D gene is possibly TRBD1 (6 bases). From germline, CDR1 is MDHEN and CDR2 SYDVKM. CDR3 length: 15 amino acids. V shed 5 bases and J shed 5 bases, with 18 bases lying between them. In nucleotides, the CDR3 is TGTGCCAGCAGTCCCCGGACAGTTCTAGTGGAGACCCAGTACTTC. It specifies CASSPRTVLVETQYF.

The chain joins TRBV27 to TRBJ2-4, with D uncertain. Trimming removed 6 bases from V and 0 bases from J, with 12 bases in between. Germline CDR1 is MNHEY and CDR2 is SMNVEV (reference sequence). The CDR3 spans 15 residues. CDR3 in amino acids: CASRPPRGAKNIQYF. In DNA, the CDR3 is TGTGCCAGCAGGCCCCCACGAGGAGCCAAAAACATTCAGTACTTC.

This chain joins TRBV19 and TRBJ2-1; D remains ambiguous. This CDR3 has 16 residues. Germline V CDR1 and CDR2: LNHDA, SQIVND (reference sequence). Trimming cost V 2 bases and J 0 bases, with 11 bases left between them. CDR3 residues: CASSITRWSSYNEQFF. The CDR3, as DNA: TGTGCCAGTAGTATAACTCGGTGGTCCTCCTACAATGAGCAGTTCTTC.

The genes are TRBV11-2 and TRBJ1-2; D unresolved. Trimming removed 6 bases at V and 4 bases at J, with 24 bases between. The CDR3 length is 17 residues. Germline assignment: CDR1 SGHAT and CDR2 FQNNGV. The CDR3 DNA sequence: TGTGCCAGCAGTCCCAGCCGTACAGTGACCCAGCTCTATGGCTACACCTTC. Translated, it gives CASSPSRTVTQLYGYTF.

V usage is TRBV28 and J usage is TRBJ2-7; D gene ambiguous. Looked up from germline, CDR1 is MDHEN and CDR2 is SYDVKM. Trimming took 5 bases from V and 3 from J, leaving 11 bases between them. The CDR3 runs 13 residues. CDR3 DNA: TGTGCCAGCAGTACATTATATAGCTACGAGCAGTACTTC. Translation gives CASSTLYSYEQYF.

The chain carries TRBV7-8 and TRBJ2-3; D may be TRBD2 (6 bases). Germline CDR1 and CDR2: SGHVS and FQNEAQ. The CDR3 contains 18 residues. V gave up 3 bases and J gave up 1 base, with 20 bases separating them. The CDR3 loop reads CASSFAQEGFSGTDTQYF. For the CDR3, the DNA is TGTGCCAGCAGCTTTGCCCAGGAGGGCTTTTCGGGCACAGATACGCAGTATTTT. The variable domain in full, completed from reference TRBV7-8 and TRBJ2-3, reads GAGVSQSPRYKVAKRGQDVALRCDPISGHVSLFWYQQALGQGPEFLTYFQNEAQLDKSGLPSDRFFAERPEGSVSTLKIQRTQQEDSAVYLCASSFAQEGFSGTDTQYFGPGTRLTVL.

The V gene is TRBV27, the J gene TRBJ2-7, with 9 bases that match TRBD2. V lost 8 bases to trimming and J lost 4 bases; unmatched junction nucleotides: 12. CDR1 is MNHEY, CDR2 SMNVEV, per germline (reference sequence). The CDR3 contains 15 residues. Written as DNA, the CDR3 is TGTGCCAGCGTCTCCCGCGGGAGGGCCGGGTACGAGCAGTACTTC. Translating gives CASVSRGRAGYEQYF.

This chain joins TRBV6-5 and TRBJ1-2; 8 nucleotides line up with TRBD1. With 3 bases clipped from V and 4 bases from J, the junction kept 4 bases outside the gene matches. CDR1 is MNHEY, CDR2 SVGAGI, per germline. This CDR3 is 14 amino acids long. The DNA for the CDR3 is TGTGCCAGCAGTTATAGGACAGGGCTCTATGGCTACACCTTC. Its protein is CASSYRTGLYGYTF.

The rearrangement links TRBV19 to TRBJ2-1, with D perhaps matching TRBD1 (5 bases). The CDR3 consists of 15 residues. CDR1 and CDR2 (germline): LNHDA, SQIVND (reference sequence). Trimming removed 7 bases at V and 1 base at J, with 14 bases between. The CDR3: CASTDGAVSYNEQFF. Written as DNA, the CDR3 is TGTGCCAGTACCGATGGGGCGGTGTCCTACAATGAGCAGTTCTTC.

Worth noting for this clone: The same CDR3 arises from other DNA sequences in this sample as well. The chain links TRBV7-9 to TRBJ1-2; D may be TRBD1 (6 bases). CDR3 length: 14 residues. Germline V gene lookup returns CDR1 SEHNR and CDR2 FQNEAQ (reference sequence). The V gene lost 0 bases and the J gene lost 6 bases, with 11 bases spanning the gap. The CDR3 sequence is CASSLAAGADGYTF. In DNA, the CDR3 is TGTGCCAGCAGCTTAGCTGCGGGGGCGGATGGCTACACCTTC.

The genes are TRBV7-8 and TRBJ2-2; 7 nucleotides match TRBD1. J was trimmed by 5 bases and V by 2 bases; bases with no gene match: 8. CDR1 SGHVS and CDR2 FQNEAQ come from the germline V gene. This CDR3 comprises 16 residues. CDR3 region: CASSLYRQGGTGELFF. CDR3 DNA: TGTGCCAGCAGCTTATACCGACAGGGTGGAACCGGGGAGCTGTTTTTT.

This chain uses TRBV27 with TRBJ2-5; weak D call: TRBD1 (6 bases). The germline CDR1 and CDR2 sequences are MNHEY and SMNVEV (reference sequence). V gave up 5 bases and J gave up 5 bases, with 15 bases separating them. This CDR3 has 14 amino acids. The CDR3 nucleotides are TGTGCCAGCAGTCCCCTGAGGGGGAGCGAGACCCAGTACTTC. This gives the protein CASSPLRGSETQYF.

CDR3 coding DNA: TGCAGCGTTGACCTATCCAGGACCCCAAACTATGGCTACACCTTC. It specifies CSVDLSRTPNYGYTF. J is TRBJ1-2 and V is TRBV29-1; D ambiguous. Germline assignment: CDR1 SQVTM and CDR2 ANQGSEA. V was clipped by 3 bases and J by 2 bases, with 16 bases between them. CDR3 length: 15 residues.

This clone appeared a single time. The genes are TRBV28 and TRBJ2-7, with 8 positions matching TRBD2. The CDR3 is made up of 18 amino acids. V lost 4 bases to trimming and J lost 0 bases; unmatched junction nucleotides: 14. Germline V gene lookup returns CDR1 MDHEN and CDR2 SYDVKM. The CDR3 here is CASSSPSGSVLFSYEQYF. The CDR3 coding sequence is TGTGCCAGCAGTTCTCCAAGCGGGAGCGTTCTTTTCTCCTACGAGCAGTACTTC.

CDR3 DNA: TGTGCCAGCAGCTTGTACGGGACTAGCGGGAGCCGCCCCGGGGAGCTGTTTTTT. It yields the protein CASSLYGTSGSRPGELFF. The chain carries TRBV5-6 and TRBJ2-2; TRBD2 aligns across 14 bases. CDR1 is SGHDT and CDR2 is YYEEEE in the germline V gene. The CDR3 runs 18 residues. The trim removed 1 base at V and 6 bases at J, leaving 8 bases unmatched. The complete variable domain, with remaining parts taken from reference TRBV5-6 and TRBJ2-2, reads DAGVTQSPTHLIKTRGQQVTLRCSPKSGHDTVSWYQQALGQGPQFIFQYYEEEERQRGNFPDRFSGHQFPNYSSELNVNALLLGDSALYLCASSLYGTSGSRPGELFFGEGSRLTVL.

The chain joins TRBV19 to TRBJ1-4, with D perhaps matching TRBD1 (6 bases). The V gene lost 5 bases and the J gene lost 4 bases, with 20 bases spanning the gap. This CDR3 spans 17 amino acids. Germline values: CDR1 LNHDA, CDR2 SQIVND (reference sequence). CDR3 sequence (DNA): TGTGCCAGTAGTGCCTCTTATACCCAGGGGTTTAATGAAAAACTGTTTTTT. This encodes CASSASYTQGFNEKLFF.

The chain combines TRBV14 with TRBJ2-3; TRBD2 aligns across 10 bases. The trim removed 2 bases at V and 3 bases at J, leaving 2 bases unmatched. The germline CDR1 and CDR2 sequences are SGHDN and FVKESK. CDR3 length: 15 residues. The CDR3 DNA is TGTGCCAGCAGCCAACTAGCGGGAGTAACAGATACGCAGTATTTT. Its translation is CASSQLAGVTDTQYF.

In its sample, this clone was seen a few times. The rearrangement links TRBV7-3 to TRBJ1-1, with no clear D. CDR3 length equals 12 residues. The germline V gene has CDR1 SGHTA and CDR2 FQGTGA. V dropped 4 bases and J dropped 1 base, with 4 bases sitting between them. CDR3 protein: CASSSTNTEAFF. The CDR3 nucleotides are TGTGCCAGCAGCTCCACGAACACTGAAGCTTTCTTT.